The clone carrying this T cell receptor (beta chain) was detected many times. What it binds is not known. Germline CDR1 is MNHEY and CDR2 is SVGAGI. CDR3 length equals 13 residues. The V gene lost 8 bases and the J gene lost 0 bases, with 10 bases spanning the gap. Researchers made TCR cDNA using 5'RACE template switching, and this step added a universal primer site and UMIs. Each CDR3 protein gets one entry after TCRdb re-called the 5' RACE reads with MiXCR. Found here are some 160,000 distinct CDR3 sequences, 9.3% of them singletons; the top ten hold approximately 39%. This entry is derived from a study of T cells after yellow fever vaccination. Study-wide results and limits: A weaker but faster secondary response was observed, peaking on day 5 versus 15. At 95% to 98% for CD4 and over 80% for CD8, most primary-vaccination clones showed up again after the booster. Relatively few clonotypes were ones that appeared in both CD4 and CD8 compartments.

This clonotype originated in a man aged 18 to 30 who received the YFV17D yellow fever vaccine. This sample comprised CD8+ T cells sorted from PBMCs, obtained 45 days after the yellow fever booster vaccination. The rearrangement uses TRBV6-5 and TRBJ1-1; D remains unclear. CDR3 residues: CASRPGMNTEAFF. The DNA of the CDR3 is TGTGCCAGCCGCCCCGGGATGAACACTGAAGCTTTCTTT.